These 3 T cell receptor beta chains were all obtained from the same sample, sequenced in a study of blood T cells in healthy people across ages. It was with a sample-barcoded 5' primer and a J-beta primer mix that a second PCR of about 7 to 12 cycles was run. TCRdb re-derived calls from the 5' RACE reads in MiXCR, one entry per CDR3 protein. In the table there are hundreds of thousands of distinct CDR3 sequences, 20% to 25% of which are singletons. Specimen: blood. The origin of the receptors is a man in his 70s in good health.

This clonotype was observed many times. The chain couples TRBV5-1 to TRBJ2-1; 9 nucleotides agree with TRBD1. This CDR3 region has 13 residues. CDR1 and CDR2 from the germline V gene are SGHRS and YFSETQ. V lost 4 bases and J lost 7; bases outside the gene matches: 3. The CDR3 DNA sequence: TGCGCCAGCAGCCAAGGGACAGGGAATGAGCAGTTCTTC. Residues: CASSQGTGNEQFF.

As concerns this clonotype: A much larger clonotype is one base distant, so this may be a read error. The genes are TRBV25-1 and TRBJ2-7; weak D call: TRBD1 (5 bases). The V end was cut by 11 bases, the J end by 2 bases, with 16 bases between. The length of the CDR3 is 13 residues. The germline CDR1 and CDR2 sequences are MGHDK and SYGVNS. Here the CDR3 DNA reads TGTGCCGGCATGGGGCCGGGCGCCTACGAGCAGTACTTC. Translating it yields CAGMGPGAYEQYF.

This chain joins TRBV7-7 and TRBJ2-5; maybe TRBD2 (6 bases). CDR3 length: 14 residues. Germline CDR1 is SSHAT and CDR2 is FNYEAQ (reference sequence). V lost 3 bases and J lost 3, with 11 bases in between. The CDR3 DNA reads as TGTGCCAGCAGCTTTACGGGGGTAAAAGAGACCCAGTACTTC. This encodes CASSFTGVKETQYF.